This T cell receptor (beta chain) was documented in a study of T cells in Graves' hyperthyroidism and ophthalmopathy. This clonotype was detected ten times or more. A much larger clone is a single base away; this may be a read error. Hyperthyroidism had been newly diagnosed in patients aged 18 to 65, and its duration was under 2 months. This CDR3 comprises 12 residues. Trimming took 0 bases from V and 1 from J, leaving 0 bases between them. Germline values: CDR1 SGDLS, CDR2 YYNGEE. Using RNA transcripts as the source, TCR beta CDR3 regions were amplified. Researchers ran a first-round RT-PCR on the TCR CDR3 using the HTBI primer set. MiXCR was run by TCRdb on the multiplex PCR reads, yielding one entry per CDR3 protein. The table shows roughly 260,000 distinct CDR3 sequences, with 13% to 15% occurring only once.

This clonotype was sampled from a woman in her thirties or forties with Graves' hyperthyroidism that later progressed to Graves' ophthalmopathy. Material: blood. This rearrangement joins TRBV9 to TRBJ2-3; no clear D. DNA for the CDR3: TGTGCCAGCAGCGTAGGCACAGATACGCAGTATTTT. Translating gives CASSVGTDTQYF.